These T cell receptor beta chains were read from a single sample in a study of blood T cells in healthy people across ages. TCRdb redid the calling of the 5' RACE reads with MiXCR, one entry per CDR3 protein. In the table there are 500,000 to 700,000 distinct CDR3 sequences, about 28% of which are singletons. Specimen: blood. These receptors were obtained from a woman older than 75 in good health. Both conserved end residues are part of each CDR3. D genes are given only for firm matches. The size field is filled for only some rows; it gives once, few, many or a size class.

CDR3 protein	CDR3 DNA	D gene	V gene	J gene	clone size
CASSYSTSGGPYQETQYF	TGTGCCAGCAGTTACTCGACTAGCGGGGGCCCGTACCAAGAGACCCAGTACTTC	TRBD2	TRBV6-2/TRBV6-3	TRBJ2-5	many
CATSSTGADSYEQYF	TGTGCCACCAGCAGCACGGGAGCGGACTCCTACGAGCAGTACTTC	NA	TRBV15	TRBJ2-7	many
CASSLLGRGGYNEQFF	TGTGCCAGCAGCTTGTTAGGTCGGGGAGGATACAATGAGCAGTTCTTC	NA	TRBV5-5	TRBJ2-1	NA
CAISAWAGVNEQFF	TGTGCCATCAGTGCTTGGGCAGGGGTCAATGAGCAGTTCTTC	NA	TRBV10-3	TRBJ2-1	once
CASSYLTGETGELFF	TGTGCCAGCAGCTATTTGACAGGGGAGACCGGGGAGCTGTTTTTT	TRBD1	TRBV7-9	TRBJ2-2	once
CASSPERGALNEQFF	TGTGCCAGCTCACCAGAAAGGGGAGCCCTTAATGAGCAGTTCTTC	NA	TRBV18	TRBJ2-1	few
CASSRDRGPETQYF	TGTGCCAGCAGTCGGGACAGGGGGCCGGAGACCCAGTACTTC	TRBD1	TRBV2	TRBJ2-5	NA
CAWGRWGYTF	TGTGCCTGGGGTCGGTGGGGCTACACCTTC	NA	TRBV30	TRBJ1-2	few
CASSPQRSGKLFF	TGTGCCAGCTCACCACAACGCAGCGGGAAACTGTTTTTT	NA	TRBV18	TRBJ1-4	NA
CASSFQGSGEATEAFF	TGTGCCAGCAGCTTTCAGGGGTCAGGGGAAGCGACTGAAGCTTTCTTT	NA	TRBV5-6	TRBJ1-1	few
CASSGGGGYEQFF	TGTGCCAGCAGTGGCGGGGGCGGTTACGAGCAGTTCTTC	NA	TRBV28	TRBJ2-1	NA
CASSPRGTKAEAFF	TGTGCCAGCAGCCCACGGGGGACGAAGGCTGAAGCTTTCTTT	NA	TRBV3-1	TRBJ1-1	NA
CASRGVAGVDGYTF	TGCGCCAGCCGAGGCGTCGCGGGCGTTGATGGCTACACCTTC	NA	TRBV5-1	TRBJ1-2	few
CASSVASYPYEQYF	TGTGCCAGCAGCGTAGCCTCATACCCCTACGAGCAGTACTTC	NA	TRBV9	TRBJ2-7	many
CASSLTTNYGYTF	TGTGCCAGCAGCTTAACCACAAACTATGGCTACACCTTC	NA	TRBV13	TRBJ1-2	many
CASSLTPGQGVSSYNEQFF	TGTGCCAGCAGCTTAACTCCGGGACAGGGGGTTAGCTCCTACAATGAGCAGTTCTTC	TRBD1	TRBV7-9	TRBJ2-1	NA
CASSAGGGTQYEQYF	TGTGCCAGCAGCGCCGGGGGGGGGACCCAATACGAGCAGTACTTC	TRBD2	TRBV9	TRBJ2-7	many
CASSPNDGARETQFF	TGCGCCAGCAGCCCTAACGACGGGGCGAGGGAGACCCAGTTCTTC	NA	TRBV5-1	TRBJ2-1	NA
CASSLPSSGVSTDTQYF	TGTGCCAGCAGCTTACCTTCTAGCGGGGTGAGCACAGATACGCAGTATTTT	TRBD2	TRBV7-3	TRBJ2-3	NA
CASSPGLAGPNEQFF	TGCGCCAGCAGCCCGGGGCTAGCGGGGCCGAACGAGCAGTTCTTC	TRBD2	TRBV5-1	TRBJ2-1	many
CASSGGQGGGELFF	TGTGCCAGCAGTGGGGGACAGGGGGGCGGGGAGCTGTTTTTT	TRBD1	TRBV6-1	TRBJ2-2	few
CASSLYRGPYNEQFF	TGTGCCAGCAGTTTATATAGGGGGCCTTACAATGAGCAGTTCTTC	TRBD1	TRBV12-3/TRBV12-4	TRBJ2-1	NA
CATSDGTFNPLHF	TGTGCCACCAGCGACGGGACGTTTAATCCCCTCCACTTT	NA	TRBV15	TRBJ1-6	many
CASSLPGKEQYF	TGCGCCAGCAGCTTGCCAGGGAAGGAGCAGTACTTC	NA	TRBV5-1	TRBJ2-7	NA
CASSQDEDYGYTF	TGCGCCAGCAGCCAAGATGAGGACTATGGCTACACCTTC	NA	TRBV4-3	TRBJ1-2	many
CSARDLGYRSSYEQYF	TGCAGTGCTAGGGACCTTGGATACAGGAGCTCCTACGAGCAGTACTTC	NA	TRBV20-1	TRBJ2-7	NA
CASSWANSNQPQHF	TGTGCCAGTAGTTGGGCGAATAGCAATCAGCCCCAGCATTTT	NA	TRBV19	TRBJ1-5	NA
CASSQHTGGRQETQYF	TGCGCCAGCAGCCAACACACAGGGGGCAGGCAAGAGACCCAGTACTTC	TRBD1	TRBV4-3	TRBJ2-5	few
CASSYSHYEQYF	TGTGCCAGCAGTTACTCGCACTACGAGCAGTACTTC	NA	TRBV6-2/TRBV6-3	TRBJ2-7	many
CASSGTSPSKVLSQETQYF	TGTGCCAGTAGTGGGACTTCTCCTTCAAAGGTGCTTTCTCAAGAGACCCAGTACTTC	NA	TRBV25-1	TRBJ2-5	many
CAIALGTAPQETQYF	TGTGCCATCGCCCTGGGGACGGCCCCCCAAGAGACCCAGTACTTC	NA	TRBV10-3	TRBJ2-5	NA
CASSYRGGWSGELFF	TGTGCCAGCAGTTACAGGGGCGGTTGGTCCGGGGAGCTGTTTTTT	TRBD1	TRBV12-3/TRBV12-4	TRBJ2-2	NA
CATSRAGTGETEAFF	TGTGCCACCAGCAGAGCCGGGACAGGGGAAACTGAAGCTTTCTTT	TRBD1	TRBV15	TRBJ1-1	many
CASSPSLNPDSPLHF	TGCGCCAGCAGCCCCTCCCTCAACCCGGATTCACCCCTCCACTTT	NA	TRBV5-1	TRBJ1-6	few
CATSSRRDSGYGYTF	TGTGCCACCAGCAGCAGACGGGATTCTGGCTATGGCTACACCTTC	NA	TRBV15	TRBJ1-2	NA